The next 21 T cell receptor beta chains were all read from a single sample in a study of early T cells in non-severe SARS-CoV-2 infection. TCRdb analysed the 5' RACE reads with MiXCR anew, one entry per CDR3 protein. Among roughly 60,000 distinct CDR3 sequences, about 6.4% were seen once, and the ten largest hold about 5.9%. The sample was whole blood, taken at baseline. The receptors were sampled from an adult who was a healthcare worker with PCR-confirmed SARS-CoV-2 infection or an uninfected control (not recorded which).

This clonotype was counted ten times or more. CDR3 amino acids: CASRLRQGEAFF. CDR3 sequence (DNA): TGTGCCAGCAGACTCAGACAGGGAGAAGCTTTCTTT. This rearrangement joins TRBV6-5 to TRBJ1-1, with TRBD1 matching over 7 bases. The CDR3 sequence is 12 residues long. With 6 bases clipped from V and 8 bases from J, the junction kept 6 bases outside the gene matches. Germline V lookup: CDR1 MNHEY, CDR2 SVGAGI.

The chain employs TRBV19 and TRBJ2-7; TRBD2 is a possible D gene (6 bases). This CDR3 has 14 amino acids. Trimming removed 9 bases at V and 0 bases at J, with 15 bases between. Germline assignment: CDR1 LNHDA and CDR2 SQIVND (reference sequence). The CDR3 sequence: CASTGSPNSYEQYF. The CDR3 coding sequence is TGTGCCAGCACCGGGAGCCCGAACTCCTACGAGCAGTACTTC.

This chain links TRBV5-1 with TRBJ2-3; D ambiguous. CDR3 length equals 13 residues. V was shortened by 4 bases and J by 1 base, with 7 bases between the two germline ends. From germline, CDR1 is SGHRS and CDR2 YFSETQ. CDR3 in amino acids: CASSGVGTDTQYF. CDR3 sequence (DNA): TGCGCCAGCAGCGGGGTGGGCACAGATACGCAGTATTTT.

This clonotype was seen more than once but under ten times. The chain couples TRBV7-9 to TRBJ1-2; maybe TRBD1 (6 bases). CDR1 SEHNR and CDR2 FQNEAQ come from the germline V gene (reference sequence). The CDR3 contains 14 residues. Trimming pared 4 bases from V and 3 bases from J, leaving 12 bases between. CDR3 loop: CASSSDSLYYGYTF. The CDR3 DNA follows: TGTGCCAGCAGCTCGGACAGCCTTTACTATGGCTACACCTTC.

The chain is built from TRBV10-2 and TRBJ2-3; D uncertain. Trimming took 7 bases from V and 6 from J, leaving 17 bases between them. CDR3 length equals 14 residues. Germline CDR1 WSHSY, CDR2 SAAADI. The CDR3 DNA follows: TGCGCCAGCAAGGTCCGGCTTACTGTGGATACGCAGTATTTT. Translating gives CASKVRLTVDTQYF.

This clonotype was detected ten times or more. The chain links TRBV3-1 to TRBJ1-2; D remains unclear. The CDR3 has 16 amino acids. Between the trimmed V and J ends, which lost 2 bases and 4 bases, there was a span of 17 bases. Germline V CDR1 and CDR2: LGHDT, YNNKEL (reference sequence). The CDR3, as DNA: TGTGCCAGCAGCCAAAGCGCCACCGACGGCTTCTATGGCTACACCTTC. It is translated as CASSQSATDGFYGYTF.

A note on this clonotype: A much larger clone differs from this one at a single base, so this may be a read error. J is TRBJ2-2 and V is TRBV5-5; no reliable D call. CDR3 length: 13 residues. The germline gives CDR1 SGHKS, CDR2 YYEKEE (reference sequence). Trimming pared 4 bases from V and 7 bases from J, leaving 11 bases between. The CDR3 nucleotides are TGTGCCAGCAGCCCAAGCTATTACGGGGAGCTGTTTTTT. Encoded protein: CASSPSYYGELFF.

This clonotype came up many times. V usage is TRBV7-9 and J usage is TRBJ2-3, with 16 bases matching TRBD2. This CDR3 is 17 amino acids long. Looked up from germline, CDR1 is SEHNR and CDR2 is FQNEAQ (reference sequence). Unmatched junction bases numbered 7, after V lost 5 bases and J lost 5 bases. The CDR3 here is CASSRGTSGGAIDTQYF. The CDR3 DNA is TGTGCCAGCAGCCGCGGGACTAGCGGGGGGGCCATAGATACGCAGTATTTT. The complete variable domain, with remaining parts taken from reference TRBV7-9 and TRBJ2-3, reads DTGVSQNPRHKITKRGQNVTFRCDPISEHNRLYWYRQTLGQGPEFLTYFQNEAQLEKSRLLSDRFSAERPKGSFSTLEIQRTEQGDSAMYLCASSRGTSGGAIDTQYFGPGTRLTVL.

The chain has TRBV2 and TRBJ2-7; 8 nucleotides align to TRBD2. This CDR3 contains 15 residues. Germline trimming cut 6 bases from V and 1 base from J; bases unmatched to any gene: 8. CDR1 SNHLY and CDR2 FYNNEI come from the germline V gene. The CDR3 bases are TGTGCCAGCAGGACCCCCCAGCGGGGGTCCTACGAGCAGTACTTC. Translation gives CASRTPQRGSYEQYF.

This clonotype has ten or more counts. The chain links TRBV20-1 to TRBJ2-5, with TRBD2 matching over 11 bases. V shed 0 bases, J shed 3 bases, and the junction held 0 bases outside the gene matches. This CDR3 spans 14 amino acids. In germline, CDR1 is DFQATT, CDR2 SNEGSKA (reference sequence). In nucleotides, the CDR3 is TGCAGTGCTAGAGAACTAGCGGGGGAAGAGACCCAGTACTTC. It specifies CSARELAGEETQYF.

This clonotype was seen only a few times. CDR3 sequence (DNA): TGCGCCAGCAGCTTGGCCGTCGGCTACGAGCAGTACTTC. Translating gives CASSLAVGYEQYF. This chain uses TRBV5-1 with TRBJ2-7, with D uncertain. The CDR3 consists of 13 residues. Germline V gives CDR1 SGHRS, CDR2 YFSETQ. The V end lost 0 bases, the J end lost 3 bases, and 7 bases lay between the germline ends.

This clonotype was observed many times. V is TRBV15 and J is TRBJ2-1, with D possibly matching TRBD1 (6 bases). CDR3 length: 15 amino acids. Germline values: CDR1 LNHNV, CDR2 YYDKDF (reference sequence). V lost 2 bases and J lost 8, with 16 bases in between. This chain's CDR3 is CATSRQGQGWDEQFF. CDR3 nucleotide sequence: TGTGCCACCAGCAGACAAGGCCAGGGGTGGGATGAGCAGTTCTTC.

The sample holds many counts of this clonotype. The chain is built from TRBV27 and TRBJ1-1; D gene unclear. Per germline, CDR1 MNHEY and CDR2 SMNVEV (reference sequence). CDR3 length equals 10 residues. V dropped 0 bases and J dropped 10 bases, with 3 bases sitting between them. CDR3 sequence (DNA): TGTGCCAGCAGTTTATCTTTAGCTTTCTTT. Its protein is CASSLSLAFF.

This clonotype was seen more than once but under ten times. V usage is TRBV5-1 and J usage is TRBJ1-1, with 9 bases fitting TRBD1. The CDR3 is made up of 15 amino acids. The V segment lost 2 bases and the J segment 4 bases; nucleotides outside the gene matches: 6. Per the germline V gene, CDR1 is SGHRS and CDR2 is YFSETQ. The CDR3: CASSLSGTGSTEAFF. DNA of the CDR3: TGCGCCAGCAGCTTATCCGGGACAGGGAGCACTGAAGCTTTCTTT.

This clonotype has a count of ten or more. The genes are TRBV4-2 and TRBJ2-4, with D unclear. Looked up from germline, CDR1 is LGHNA and CDR2 is YNFKEQ. The CDR3 is 16 amino acids. Between the trimmed V and J ends, which lost 4 bases and 1 base, there was a span of 14 bases. CDR3 sequence reads: CASSPLARTAKNIQYF. CDR3 sequence (DNA): TGTGCCAGCAGCCCCCTCGCAAGGACCGCCAAAAACATTCAGTACTTC.

The chain links TRBV20-1 to TRBJ1-1; the match to TRBD1 covers 8 bases. Trimming cost V 6 bases and J 4 bases; bases outside gene matches: 7. The CDR3 totals 13 residues. Germline V gene lookup returns CDR1 DFQATT and CDR2 SNEGSKA (reference sequence). This chain's CDR3 is CSAPTGVVTEAFF. CDR3 bases: TGCAGTGCCCCGACAGGGGTCGTCACTGAAGCTTTCTTT.

This clonotype was detected ten times or more. This chain uses TRBV5-4 with TRBJ2-3; TRBD1 aligns across 12 bases. V dropped 0 bases and J dropped 1; count of bases not matched to a gene: 18. Germline V CDR1 and CDR2: SGHNT, YYREEE (reference sequence). The CDR3 is 22 amino acids. As DNA, the CDR3 is TGTGCCAGCAGCTTGGATGGGACGGGACAGGGGGCCCCTCGTGCGGGCACAGATACGCAGTATTTT. Encoded protein: CASSLDGTGQGAPRAGTDTQYF.

Here the CDR3 DNA reads TGCAGCGTTGAATTCGGTATGGGCAGCCCCTACGAGCAGTACTTC. Protein: CSVEFGMGSPYEQYF. The chain joins TRBV29-1 to TRBJ2-7; unclear D gene. Between the trimmed V and J ends, which lost 2 bases and 2 bases, there was a span of 16 bases. The germline V gene has CDR1 SQVTM and CDR2 ANQGSEA. This CDR3 is built from 15 residues.

This chain links TRBV12-3 or TRBV12-4 with TRBJ2-5; D perhaps matches TRBD1 (5 bases). V dropped 6 bases and J dropped 0 bases, with 11 bases sitting between them. The CDR3 runs 14 residues. The CDR3 is CASSLGVNQETQYF. CDR3 nucleotides: TGTGCCAGCAGCCTAGGGGTTAACCAAGAGACCCAGTACTTC.

Only a few counts were recorded for this clonotype. The CDR3 reads CASSYNTGGGEETQYF. Here the CDR3 DNA reads TGTGCCAGCAGTTACAATACAGGGGGCGGAGAAGAGACCCAGTACTTC. This chain links TRBV7-2 with TRBJ2-5, with TRBD1 matching 9 bases. The CDR3 contains 16 residues. The J segment lost 3 bases and the V segment lost 6 bases, leaving 11 bases of the junction unmatched. Germline CDR1 SGHTA, CDR2 FQGNSA.

In its sample, this clonotype was seen a few times. The chain employs TRBV5-1 and TRBJ1-2; 7 nucleotides line up with TRBD1. This CDR3 spans 15 amino acids. CDR1 SGHRS and CDR2 YFSETQ come from the germline V gene. With V trimmed by 3 bases and J by 0 bases, 5 bases remained unmatched. The CDR3 bases are TGCGCCAGCAGCTCACTAGGGACAGCTAACTATGGCTACACCTTC. It yields the protein CASSSLGTANYGYTF.